The sequence of this T cell receptor beta chain was determined in a study of blood T cells in healthy people across ages. General study results and limits: Naive CD4+ cells and diversity were both higher in long-lived donors than in aged donors. Researchers deemed the diversity estimates from one million T cells underestimates.

In this sample, this clonotype turned up a few times. Its cognate antigen is unknown. The germline V gene has CDR1 MDHEN and CDR2 SYDVKM. The CDR3 covers 17 residues. Primed by a sample-barcoded 5' primer and a J-beta primer mix, a second PCR proceeded for 7 to 11 cycles. Via MiXCR, TCRdb re-called the 5' RACE reads, giving one row per CDR3 protein. This sample has around 820,000 distinct CDR3 sequences, with roughly 25% found just once. These data were also reused for a study on T cells of mothers and their children. From that report: The whole RNA yield was converted to cDNA, around 1.4 ug per 15 ul.

Sequencing was performed on blood. The genes are TRBV28 and TRBJ2-5; 8 positions agree with TRBD2. The DNA end favors TRBJ2-1, so the J call may be wrong. The source is a boy between 5 and 17 years old in good health. The CDR3 nucleotides are TGTGCCAGCAGTTCACGACTGGCGGGAGGCAGGTATGATGAGCAGTTCTTC. The encoded protein is CASSSRLAGGRYDEQFF.